These 19 T cell receptor beta chains were all obtained from the same sample, sequenced in a study of blood T cell repertoires in COVID-19. This table comes from immunoSEQ multiplex PCR, and its TCRdb copy is limited to in-frame clones, with some not included. The sample carries approximately 240,000 clones, around four fifths recorded once. The specimen was peripheral blood. These receptors originate from a woman aged 60-75 years with active or convalescent COVID-19.

The rearrangement joins TRBV11-3 to TRBJ2-2; D is possibly TRBD1 (5 bases). CDR3 length equals 15 residues. Trimming cost V 5 bases and J 2 bases, with 12 bases left between them. Germline CDR1 is SGHNT and CDR2 is YENEEA. In nucleotides, the CDR3 is TGTGCCAGCAGCAACAGGATCCGAAACACCGGGGAGCTGTTTTTT. As protein: CASSNRIRNTGELFF.

The chain employs TRBV2 and TRBJ1-5, with 11 bases aligning to TRBD1. The germline V gene has CDR1 SNHLY and CDR2 FYNNEI. V dropped 6 bases and J dropped 7; count of bases not matched to a gene: 5. The length of the CDR3 is 14 residues. The CDR3 DNA sequence: TGTGCCAGCAGCAGGACAGGGGGCCTACAGCCCCAGCATTTT. Its translation is CASSRTGGLQPQHF.

The chain links TRBV11-1 to TRBJ2-1; D is unclear. Per germline, CDR1 SGHAT and CDR2 FQDESV (reference sequence). V dropped 1 base and J dropped 6 bases, with 4 bases sitting between them. The CDR3 length is 12 residues. The CDR3: CASSLEANEQFF. CDR3 bases: TGTGCCAGCAGCTTAGAAGCCAATGAGCAGTTCTTC.

This chain links TRBV6-1 with TRBJ2-1; TRBD2 matches 7 bases. After removal of 2 bases from V and 1 base from J, the junction contained 8 bases not matched to a gene. Germline CDR1 and CDR2: MNHNS and SASEGT. The CDR3 totals 17 residues. The CDR3 DNA is TGTGCCAGCAGTGAATTAGGCTACGGGAGGTCCTACAATGAGCAGTTCTTC. Translated: CASSELGYGRSYNEQFF.

This clone appeared a few times. The chain joins TRBV19 to TRBJ1-2; perhaps TRBD1 as D (6 bases). V lost 8 bases and J lost 8, with 15 bases in between. The germline gives CDR1 LNHDA, CDR2 SQIVND (reference sequence). This CDR3 contains 12 residues. This CDR3 reads CASGNTGQGYTF. The CDR3 DNA sequence: TGTGCCAGTGGAAATACAGGGCAAGGCTACACCTTC.

This clone has just a few counts. The chain uses TRBV7-2 and TRBJ2-2; 7 bases match TRBD1. The CDR3 extends over 17 amino acids. The V segment lost 4 bases and the J segment 1 base; nucleotides outside the gene matches: 9. Germline CDR1 and CDR2: SGHTA and FQGNSA. Here the CDR3 reads CASSSPTTGRNTGELFF. The CDR3 nucleotides read TGTGCCAGCAGCTCCCCCACGACAGGGAGGAACACCGGGGAGCTGTTTTTT.

This rearrangement joins TRBV28 to TRBJ2-7; 11 bases agree with TRBD1. The CDR3 sequence is 16 residues long. Germline V gene lookup returns CDR1 MDHEN and CDR2 SYDVKM. With 2 bases clipped from V and 0 bases from J, the junction kept 3 bases outside the gene matches. The CDR3 DNA reads TGTGCCAGCAGTTTAAGGGACAGGGGGAGCTCCTACGAGCAGTACGTC. As protein: CASSLRDRGSSYEQYV.

This rearrangement joins TRBV2 to TRBJ2-1; weak D call: TRBD2 (6 bases). Germline loops: CDR1 SNHLY, CDR2 FYNNEI. V was shortened by 3 bases and J by 5 bases, with 17 bases between the two germline ends. This CDR3 spans 16 amino acids. CDR3 sequence reads: CASSDPWGEANNEQFF. For the CDR3, the DNA is TGTGCCAGCAGTGACCCCTGGGGGGAGGCAAACAATGAGCAGTTCTTC. The full variable domain, with the rest looked up from reference TRBV2 and TRBJ2-1, is EPEVTQTPSHQVTQMGQEVILRCVPISNHLYFYWYRQILGQKVEFLVSFYNNEISEKSEIFDDQFSVERPDGSNFTLKIRSTKLEDSAMYFCASSDPWGEANNEQFFGPGTRLTVL.

The rearrangement joins TRBV9 to TRBJ1-2; TRBD1 might be the D (5 bases). This CDR3 has 14 residues. Germline V gene lookup returns CDR1 SGDLS and CDR2 YYNGEE. Trimming cost V 3 bases and J 1 base, with 10 bases left between them. The CDR3 loop reads CASSGGAFNYGYTF. CDR3 in DNA: TGTGCCAGCAGCGGGGGCGCATTTAACTATGGCTACACCTTC.

This chain connects TRBV24-1 to TRBJ2-3, with a possible D match to TRBD2 (6 bases). Trimming stripped 5 bases from V and 2 bases from J, with 16 bases between. The CDR3 is 16 amino acids. From germline, CDR1 is KGHDR and CDR2 SFDVKD. The chain's CDR3 is CATSGSREAATDTQYF. CDR3 coding DNA: TGTGCCACCAGTGGTTCCAGGGAGGCGGCCACAGATACGCAGTATTTT.

This clone is a singleton in its sample. V and J are TRBV28 and TRBJ2-5; D unclear. Germline values: CDR1 MDHEN, CDR2 SYDVKM. The V end lost 3 bases, the J end lost 5 bases, and 10 bases lay between the germline ends. This CDR3 spans 13 amino acids. The chain's CDR3 is CASSFYFGETQYF. CDR3 bases: TGTGCCAGCAGTTTCTACTTCGGTGAGACCCAGTACTTC.

The gene calls are TRBV29-1 and TRBJ2-3; D might be TRBD1 (6 bases). The CDR3 loop spans 13 amino acids. Trimming removed 6 bases at V and 2 bases at J, with 12 bases between. CDR1 is SQVTM and CDR2 is ANQGSEA in the germline V gene. The CDR3 DNA reads TGCAGCGTGCCCTGGGGGCCCACAGATACGCAGTATTTT. Amino acid sequence: CSVPWGPTDTQYF.

The V and J genes are TRBV9 and TRBJ2-7; maybe TRBD2 (6 bases). V lost 0 bases to trimming and J lost 0 bases, with 13 bases between them. The CDR3 contains 16 residues. Germline V gives CDR1 SGDLS, CDR2 YYNGEE. Written as DNA, the CDR3 is TGTGCCAGCAGCGTAGAGGTTGGGGGGTCCTCCTACGAGCAGTACTTC. Protein: CASSVEVGGSSYEQYF.

The CDR3 DNA is TGTGCCAGTAGTATGCGTGGGAGGGCCGACAATGAGCAGTTCTTC. This gives the protein CASSMRGRADNEQFF. The rearrangement links TRBV19 to TRBJ2-1, with TRBD2 identical over 7 bases. CDR1 and CDR2 (germline): LNHDA, SQIVND (reference sequence). J gave up 5 bases and V 3 bases, and 7 bases lay outside the gene matches. The CDR3 has 15 residues.

Written as DNA, the CDR3 is TGTGCCATCAGCCGACAGGGGGCCTACGAGCAGTACTTC. Residues: CAISRQGAYEQYF. The chain recombines TRBV10-3 with TRBJ2-7, with TRBD1 matching 9 bases. The CDR3 consists of 13 residues. Trimming removed 6 bases from V and 2 bases from J; junction bases left unmatched: 2. Per germline, CDR1 ENHRY and CDR2 SYGVKD.

The chain couples TRBV30 to TRBJ2-6; D is perhaps TRBD1 (5 bases). Trimming took 0 bases from V and 4 from J, leaving 10 bases between them. CDR1 and CDR2 (germline): GTSNPN, SVGIG (reference sequence). The CDR3 is made up of 15 amino acids. CDR3 DNA sequence: TGTGCCTGGAGTGTAGGACAAACGGGGGCCAACGTCCTGACTTTC. This encodes CAWSVGQTGANVLTF.

The genes are TRBV12-3 or TRBV12-4 and TRBJ1-5; D gene ambiguous. The CDR3 consists of 13 residues. The V gene lost 6 bases and the J gene lost 0 bases, with 6 bases spanning the gap. DNA for the CDR3: TGTGCCAGCAGCTCGGGTAGCAATCAGCCCCAGCATTTT. Translation gives CASSSGSNQPQHF.

The chain uses TRBV6-6 and TRBJ1-1, with TRBD1 matching over 8 bases. This CDR3 is built from 14 residues. V lost 5 bases and J lost 3; bases outside the gene matches: 5. Germline V gene data show CDR1 as MNHNY and CDR2 as SVGAGI (reference sequence). CDR3 in DNA: TGTGCCAGCAGTATGACAGGGGAGGACACTGAAGCTTTCTTT. Translated: CASSMTGEDTEAFF.

V gene TRBV3-1 (or the pseudogene TRBV3-2) combines with J gene TRBJ1-2, with no clear D. Trimming shortened V by 7 bases and J by 2 bases, and 8 bases separated the two germline ends. Germline V gene sequence: CDR1 LGHDT, CDR2 YNNKEL (reference sequence). The CDR3 sequence is 12 residues long. The CDR3 loop reads CASTSGNYGYTF. As DNA, the CDR3 is TGTGCCAGCACGTCCGGGAACTATGGCTACACCTTC.